The 5 T cell receptor beta chains below all came from one sample that was sequenced in a study of blood T cell repertoires in COVID-19. Repertoires were generated with immunoSEQ multiplex PCR, while TCRdb's copy carries only in-frame clones and drops some. The profile shows some 150,000 clones, 70% to 80% of them singletons. What was sequenced was peripheral blood. The receptors here all came from a woman between 65 and 79 years old with COVID-19, enrolled during active disease.

The chain couples TRBV5-5 to TRBJ2-2, with 9 bases aligning to TRBD1. The germline V gene encodes CDR1 SGHKS and CDR2 YYEKEE (reference sequence). Losses at the gene ends were 3 bases for V and 4 bases for J; bases not matched to a gene: 7. This CDR3 comprises 16 residues. For the CDR3, the DNA is TGTGCCAGCAGCTGGGGGGACAGGGTCCTCACCGGGGAGCTGTTTTTT. Translation: CASSWGDRVLTGELFF.

The rearrangement joins TRBV27 to TRBJ1-2; D is possibly TRBD1 (6 bases). The germline V gene has CDR1 MNHEY and CDR2 SMNVEV (reference sequence). The V end lost 0 bases, the J end lost 7 bases, and 9 bases lay between the germline ends. This CDR3 contains 13 residues. CDR3 DNA: TGTGCCAGCAGTTTATCGGGAGGGGGTGGCTACACCTTC. It codes for CASSLSGGGGYTF.

The chain links TRBV4-1 to TRBJ2-5; no firm D call. Germline V gene sequence: CDR1 MGHRA, CDR2 YSYEKL. V lost 0 bases and J 4 bases, leaving 6 bases between the germline ends. The CDR3 totals 13 residues. The CDR3 coding sequence is TGCGCCAGCAGCCAAGACAGGCTAGAGACCCAGTACTTC. Residues: CASSQDRLETQYF.

This chain joins TRBV3-1 (or the pseudogene TRBV3-2) and TRBJ2-5, with D possibly TRBD1 on 6 matching bases. The germline gives CDR1 LGHDT, CDR2 YNNKEL (reference sequence). V was pared by 2 bases and J by 9 bases, with 19 bases between. This CDR3 has 15 amino acids. CDR3 in DNA: TGTGCCAGCAGCCAATTTAACAGGGCCCAGGCAGCCCAGTACTTC. Protein: CASSQFNRAQAAQYF.

The V call is TRBV19, the J call TRBJ2-5; D might be TRBD1 (6 bases). Trimming took 3 bases from V and 2 from J, leaving 13 bases between them. The germline V gene has CDR1 LNHDA and CDR2 SQIVND (reference sequence). This CDR3 spans 15 amino acids. The CDR3 DNA follows: TGTGCCAGTAGTATTAGGACAGCTTATCAAGAGACCCAGTACTTC. Encoded protein: CASSIRTAYQETQYF.